This TCR beta chain was sequenced in a study of cytotoxic CD8 clonotypes in ibrutinib-treated CLL. Profiling relied on immunoSEQ multiplex PCR, and the TCRdb table lists in-frame clones only, not all of them. The sample has 250,000 to 350,000 clones, around 76% seen once. Germline CDR1 and CDR2: SGHTA and FQGNSA. The CDR3 covers 17 residues. Between the trimmed V and J ends, which lost 4 bases and 5 bases, there was a span of 23 bases. This TCR was sampled from a human donor with chronic lymphocytic leukemia. The chain uses TRBV7-2 and TRBJ2-5; the D gene is possibly TRBD2 (7 bases). The sample in question was PBMCs, obtained at disease progression, from a patient treated with ibrutinib. CDR3 sequence reads: CASSSEFAGAPEETQYF. The CDR3 DNA reads as TGTGCCAGCAGCTCGGAATTTGCGGGGGCGCCGGAGGAGACCCAGTACTTC.